This T cell receptor (beta chain) is from a study of blood T cell repertoires in COVID-19 (TCRdb year 2020). Regarding the complete study: The collaborator samples originated in the United States, Italy and Spain and spanned the acute and convalescent phases of COVID-19. The material from the prospective study consisted of cDNA or gDNA derived from T cells, B-cell-depleted T cells, or PBMCs. Deeply sampled blood TCRbeta repertoires from subjects exposed to, actively infected with, or recovered from COVID-19 were included in the dataset. The repertoires were made available in a free public database intended to serve as a resource for research on the immune response to SARS-CoV-2. Samples were obtained from the ongoing ImmuneRACE study (first 160 participants) and from some 1,300 subjects provided by 6 global collaborators. The sample metadata nearly always contained a de-identified subject ID, COVID-19 status, age in years and sex. HLA class I and class II types, where available, came from metadata supplied by the sample provider rather than from assay-based typing. Overall results and qualifications from the work: The quantity of clinical and demographic metadata differed by source and by participant and was supplied without curation.

The CDR3 measures 15 amino acids from cysteine to phenylalanine. The CDR3 DNA has 45 bases and is translated from base 1. For CDR1 and CDR2, the germline V gene lists MDHEN and SYDVKM. The germline V end is reduced by 5 bases and the J end by 4 bases; junction bases left unmatched: 8. Of note for this clone: This clone's antigen is unknown. Base-call qualities are not available, and no considerably larger clone is one nucleotide away.

Whole blood was collected in K2EDTA tubes by collaborating institutions according to the institutions' own protocols. For TCRbeta analysis, collaborators shipped samples as frozen whole blood, isolated PBMCs, or DNA extracted from either of those sample types. TCRbeta CDR3 regions were amplified from genomic DNA by means of the immunoSEQ Assay, a bias-controlled multiplex PCR. The authors' pipeline ran thus. Nucleated cell counts per sample were estimated from amplification of reference gene primers within the assay. To quantify the absolute abundance of each unique TCRbeta CDR3 rearrangement, sequence reads were collapsed and filtered. For each sample, productive Simpson clonality was calculated as the square root of Simpson's diversity index across productive rearrangements. TCRdb stores this immuneACCESS table with in-frame sequences only. Part of the clones is absent; in the studies checked, under half of the shortfall reflects unresolved V genes, and no reason is known for the rest. From that table come the V and J calls and clone size; the DNA was used to work out D and trimming. Present in this sample are roughly 100,000 clones, about four fifths of which were seen just once. The ten largest clones add up to roughly 4% of the sample.

What was sequenced was peripheral blood. This chain joins TRBV28 to TRBJ1-2, with TRBD1 identical over 9 junction bases. The source of this sequence is a human donor in a cohort sampled during active COVID-19. In nucleotide form, the sequence is TGTGCCAGCAGTAGCGACAGGGGGGGAATCTATGGCTACACCTTC. This is translated as CASSSDRGGIYGYTF.